One and the same sample provided the 26 T cell receptor beta chains below, sequenced in a study of regulatory T cells in long-lasting Graves disease. With iRepertoire HTBI primers and Arm-PCR of CDR3 regions, TCR beta libraries were built. TCRdb called the multiplex PCR reads again in MiXCR, with one record for every CDR3 protein. The repertoire has 350,000 to 450,000 distinct CDR3 sequences, around 21% of them found once; the top ten carry less than 25%. Indicated time point: persistent/refractory GD, antithyroid drugs over 5 years with positive TRAb. Preparation of the TCR library used RNA extracted from PBMCs. The material sequenced was peripheral blood mononuclear cells (PBMCs), taken when the disease was refractory, from a patient treated with antithyroid drugs. The receptor source for this set is a female donor with Graves disease.

In the case of this clonotype: A much larger clonotype is one base distant, so this may be a read error. The chain couples TRBV6-5 to TRBJ2-7, with 7 bases matching TRBD1. Germline V gives CDR1 MNHEY, CDR2 SVGAGI. V was pared by 2 bases and J by 2 bases, with 9 bases of the junction left unmatched. The CDR3 extends over 16 amino acids. The CDR3 DNA reads as TGTGCCAGCAGTTACACCCGACAGGGTCGGCCCTACGAGCAGTACTTC. Protein product: CASSYTRQGRPYEQYF.

This clonotype was seen ten or more times. This chain joins TRBV20-1 and TRBJ2-7; 9 bases align to TRBD2. The CDR3 loop spans 16 amino acids. Germline V CDR1 and CDR2: DFQATT, SNEGSKA (reference sequence). Trimming cost V 0 bases and J 0 bases; bases outside gene matches: 6. The CDR3 protein is CSARDHSGRNSYEQYF. In DNA form, the CDR3 reads TGCAGTGCTAGAGATCACAGCGGGAGGAACTCCTACGAGCAGTACTTC.

CDR3 residues: CASSRQVADTQYF. For the CDR3, the DNA is TGTGCCAGCAGCCGACAGGTCGCAGATACGCAGTATTTT. The genes are TRBV12-3 or TRBV12-4 and TRBJ2-3; tentatively, D is TRBD1 (6 bases). This CDR3 has 13 amino acids. V lost 6 bases and J lost 4, with 11 bases in between.

This clonotype was picked up many times. The chain uses TRBV28 and TRBJ2-7; 7 positions agree with TRBD2. Trimming removed 5 bases from V and 3 bases from J; junction bases left unmatched: 7. The CDR3 sequence is 14 residues long. Germline CDR1 reads MDHEN; CDR2 reads SYDVKM. The CDR3 DNA follows: TGTGCCAGCAGTCTCCTCACTAGCGACTACGAGCAGTACTTC. Translation gives CASSLLTSDYEQYF. Complete variable domain (other parts from reference TRBV28 and TRBJ2-7): DVKVTQSSRYLVKRTGEKVFLECVQDMDHENMFWYRQDPGLGLRLIYFSYDVKMKEKGDIPEGYSVSREKKERFSLILESASTNQTSMYLCASSLLTSDYEQYFGPGTRLTVT.

With respect to this clonotype: The junction departs from the called germline gene at one end, perhaps through a read error. The chain uses TRBV28 and TRBJ2-5; tentatively, D is TRBD1 or TRBD2 (5 bases each). The CDR3 has 13 amino acids. Germline lookup yields CDR1 MDHEN and CDR2 SYDVKM. In nucleotides, the CDR3 is TGTGCCGGCAGTTTGAGGGGTGGGGGGACCCAGTACTTC. This encodes CAGSLRGGGTQYF.

This clonotype has a handful of counts. The gene calls are TRBV12-5 and TRBJ2-7; D remains unclear. This CDR3 region has 14 residues. Trimming took 9 bases from V and 9 from J, leaving 24 bases between them. The germline V gene has CDR1 LGHNT and CDR2 FRNRAP. The CDR3 nucleotides read TGTGCTAGCCAAATTGACGCCGAGGTATGGGGGCAGTACTTC. Its translation: CASQIDAEVWGQYF.

This clonotype was counted only a few times. The chain has TRBV5-1 and TRBJ2-7; D gene unclear. Trimming took off 0 bases at V and 0 bases at J, with 10 bases between the two ends. Germline CDR1 and CDR2: SGHRS and YFSETQ. This CDR3 has 15 residues. CDR3 sequence: CASSLEWGPSYEQYF. Written as DNA, the CDR3 is TGCGCCAGCAGCTTGGAGTGGGGTCCCTCCTACGAGCAGTACTTC.

This clonotype was seen a handful of times. The V and J genes are TRBV20-1 and TRBJ2-5; maybe TRBD1 (6 bases). From germline, CDR1 is DFQATT and CDR2 SNEGSKA (reference sequence). CDR3 length: 16 amino acids. Trimming removed 5 bases at V and 5 bases at J, with 24 bases between. The CDR3 loop reads CSAALLQGYKGETQYF. In DNA, the CDR3 is TGCAGTGCTGCCTTACTCCAGGGGTACAAAGGGGAGACCCAGTACTTC.

V is TRBV2 and J is TRBJ2-7, with TRBD2 identical over 9 bases. CDR1 and CDR2 (germline): SNHLY, FYNNEI. V was pared by 2 bases and J by 2 bases, with 10 bases of the junction left unmatched. The length of the CDR3 is 17 residues. As DNA, the CDR3 is TGTGCCAGCAGTGAAAGGCTAGCGGGAAGCCGAACCTACGAGCAGTACTTC. Translation: CASSERLAGSRTYEQYF.

About this clonotype itself: Germline is not matched at one junction end, which may reflect a read error. This chain connects TRBV2 to TRBJ1-5, with no clear D. Germline CDR1 reads SNHLY; CDR2 reads FYNNEI. There are 14 residues in the CDR3. The CDR3 loop is CASRPSAGNQPRHF. CDR3 nucleotides: TGTGCCAGCAGACCCTCGGCCGGGAATCAGCCCCGGCATTTT.

In this sample, this clonotype turned up many times. The chain recombines TRBV28 with TRBJ2-1, with 8 bases fitting TRBD1. Trimming took 6 bases from V and 3 from J; bases not matched to a gene: 7. The CDR3 spans 15 residues. Germline CDR1 is MDHEN and CDR2 is SYDVKM. CDR3 residues: CASRSDRGYYNEQFF. The CDR3 nucleotides are TGTGCCAGCAGAAGCGACAGGGGCTACTACAATGAGCAGTTCTTC.

This clonotype was counted many times. This chain uses TRBV7-8 with TRBJ1-1, with 9 positions matching TRBD1. The CDR3 loop spans 17 amino acids. CDR1 and CDR2 (germline): SGHVS, FQNEAQ. The trim removed 0 bases at V and 7 bases at J, leaving 12 bases unmatched. CDR3 DNA sequence: TGTGCCAGCAGCTTAGCGCTGGAGACAGGGGGATTTGGTGAAGCTTTCTTT. Encoded protein: CASSLALETGGFGEAFF.

The V call is TRBV9, the J call TRBJ1-3; D may be TRBD1 (6 bases). CDR3 size: 15 residues. V shed 4 bases and J shed 0 bases, with 11 bases lying between them. Per germline, CDR1 SGDLS and CDR2 YYNGEE. The chain's CDR3 is CASSWDTVSGNTIYF. CDR3 coding DNA: TGTGCCAGCAGCTGGGACACCGTCTCTGGAAACACCATATATTTT.

This clonotype was observed a handful of times. CDR3 sequence (DNA): TGTGCCAGCAGTTCGGGCCCAGCGGGCACAGATACGCAGTATTTT. Its protein is CASSSGPAGTDTQYF. The V gene is TRBV12-3 or TRBV12-4, the J gene TRBJ2-3; weak D call: TRBD2 (5 bases). The germline V and J ends were trimmed by 4 bases and 1 base, with 12 bases remaining between them. CDR3 length: 15 residues.

The chain combines TRBV15 with TRBJ1-1; 9 bases map to TRBD1. CDR1 is LNHNV and CDR2 is YYDKDF in the germline V gene (reference sequence). There are 14 residues in the CDR3. V shed 3 bases, J shed 2 bases, and the junction held 1 base outside the gene matches. CDR3 DNA: TGTGCCACCAGCAGGACAGGGGGAAACACTGAAGCTTTCTTT. It codes for CATSRTGGNTEAFF.

The V and J genes are TRBV9 and TRBJ2-2; 8 positions match TRBD1. Trimming cost V 4 bases and J 1 base; bases outside gene matches: 6. CDR3 length: 16 residues. The germline V gene has CDR1 SGDLS and CDR2 YYNGEE. The CDR3 bases are TGTGCCAGCAGCAAAACGGGACAGGTGAACACCGGGGAGCTGTTTTTT. Protein sequence: CASSKTGQVNTGELFF. The complete variable domain, with remaining parts taken from reference TRBV9 and TRBJ2-2, reads DSGVTQTPKHLITATGQRVTLRCSPRSGDLSVYWYQQSLDQGLQFLIQYYNGEERAKGNILERFSAQQFPDLHSELNLSSLELGDSALYFCASSKTGQVNTGELFFGEGSRLTVL.

This clonotype was recorded many times. The rearrangement uses TRBV12-3 or TRBV12-4 and TRBJ1-2; TRBD1 is a possible D gene (5 bases). The V and J ends lost 1 base and 3 bases respectively, with 12 bases between them. The CDR3 extends over 15 amino acids. The CDR3 protein is CASSLVGGSHYGYTF. The CDR3, as DNA: TGTGCCAGCAGTTTAGTGGGGGGGAGTCACTATGGCTACACCTTC.

The rearrangement uses TRBV2 and TRBJ2-5; the D gene is possibly TRBD2 (6 bases). There are 13 residues in the CDR3. V was clipped by 6 bases and J by 2 bases, with 10 bases between them. Germline loops: CDR1 SNHLY, CDR2 FYNNEI. In DNA form, the CDR3 reads TGTGCCAGCAGGCGGGACGGACAAGAGACCCAGTACTTC. Its protein product is CASRRDGQETQYF. The entire variable domain, with the rest obtained from reference TRBV2 and TRBJ2-5, is as follows: EPEVTQTPSHQVTQMGQEVILRCVPISNHLYFYWYRQILGQKVEFLVSFYNNEISEKSEIFDDQFSVERPDGSNFTLKIRSTKLEDSAMYFCASRRDGQETQYFGPGTRLLVL.

This clonotype has only a few counts. This chain uses TRBV5-1 with TRBJ1-1, with D possibly TRBD1 on 6 matching bases. Trimming shortened V by 0 bases and J by 1 base, and 22 bases separated the two germline ends. Looked up from germline, CDR1 is SGHRS and CDR2 is YFSETQ. This CDR3 contains 19 residues. For the CDR3, the DNA is TGCGCCAGCAGCTTGGGTCGAGACGGGACATGGGCGAAGAACACTGAAGCTTTCTTT. This sequence encodes CASSLGRDGTWAKNTEAFF. Filled out from reference TRBV5-1 and TRBJ1-1, the complete variable domain reads KAGVTQTPRYLIKTRGQQVTLSCSPISGHRSVSWYQQTPGQGLQFLFEYFSETQRNKGNFPGRFSGRQFSNSRSEMNVSTLELGDSALYLCASSLGRDGTWAKNTEAFFGQGTRLTVV.

Ten or more counts support this clonotype. CDR3 in amino acids: CASRARIYGYTF. CDR3 nucleotides: TGTGCCAGCAGGGCCCGAATCTATGGCTACACCTTC. J is TRBJ1-2 and V is TRBV28, with D unclear. Trimming removed 6 bases from V and 4 bases from J, with 9 bases in between. The CDR3 covers 12 residues. Germline assignment: CDR1 MDHEN and CDR2 SYDVKM.

This clonotype has just a few counts. This chain links TRBV7-9 with TRBJ2-7; TRBD2 is a possible D gene (5 bases). V was cut by 1 base and J by 7 bases, with 11 bases left in between. The CDR3 has 13 residues. Germline CDR1 reads SEHNR; CDR2 reads FQNEAQ (reference sequence). The CDR3 loop is CASSLVARGEQYF. The DNA for the CDR3 is TGTGCCAGCAGCTTAGTGGCTCGAGGGGAGCAGTACTTC.

The chain uses TRBV7-2 and TRBJ2-5, with TRBD2 matching 12 bases. This CDR3 is built from 17 residues. Germline trimming cut 3 bases from V and 2 bases from J; bases unmatched to any gene: 7. CDR1 and CDR2 from the germline V gene are SGHTA and FQGNSA. This CDR3 reads CASSLWILAGGQETQYF. The CDR3 bases are TGTGCCAGCAGCTTGTGGATACTAGCGGGAGGTCAAGAGACCCAGTACTTC. Full variable domain (outside the CDR3, taken from reference TRBV7-2 and TRBJ2-5): GAGVSQSPSNKVTEKGKDVELRCDPISGHTALYWYRQSLGQGLEFLIYFQGNSAPDKSGLPSDRFSAERTGGSVSTLTIQRTQQEDSAVYLCASSLWILAGGQETQYFGPGTRLLVL.

This chain links TRBV5-1 with TRBJ2-1, with 11 bases fitting TRBD2. Germline-derived CDR1 and CDR2 are SGHRS and YFSETQ. The CDR3 covers 16 residues. Unmatched junction bases numbered 6, after V lost 4 bases and J lost 3 bases. The CDR3 DNA reads as TGCGCCAGCAGCGGGGGGACTAGCGGCCTCTACAATGAGCAGTTCTTC. Amino acid sequence: CASSGGTSGLYNEQFF.

This clonotype was recorded many times. The V and J genes are TRBV20-1 and TRBJ2-5; possible D gene TRBD1, 6 bases. The CDR3 totals 13 residues. V was pared by 6 bases and J by 4 bases, with 15 bases between. From germline, CDR1 is DFQATT and CDR2 SNEGSKA (reference sequence). The CDR3 loop is CSAKQWGRETQYF. The DNA for the CDR3 is TGCAGTGCAAAGCAGTGGGGGCGAGAGACCCAGTACTTC.

The chain carries TRBV4-1 and TRBJ2-7, with D possibly TRBD2 on 6 matching bases. The CDR3 is 15 residues long. Germline V gene lookup returns CDR1 MGHRA and CDR2 YSYEKL. Between the trimmed V and J ends, which lost 3 bases and 2 bases, there was a span of 14 bases. The CDR3 bases are TGCGCCAGCAGCCACATAATAGGAGGGACCTACGAGCAGTACTTC. Its protein product is CASSHIIGGTYEQYF.

This clonotype was seen more than once but under ten times. The chain carries TRBV7-2 and TRBJ1-1; D gene ambiguous. CDR1 and CDR2 from the germline V gene are SGHTA and FQGNSA. V lost 5 bases, J lost 2 bases, and 24 bases lay in between. This CDR3 has 18 amino acids. The CDR3 protein is CASSGRRPQQILNTEAFF. The CDR3 coding sequence is TGTGCCAGCAGCGGGCGGCGTCCCCAACAGATTTTAAACACTGAAGCTTTCTTT.